The next 26 T cell receptor beta chains were all read from a single sample in a study of beta chain features in type 1 diabetes. The sequenced template was cDNA made from the entire isolated RNA. Sequencing was performed with immunoSEQ multiplex PCR; in TCRdb, only in-frame clones are kept and a portion is missing. The profile covers 450,000 to 550,000 clones, with 30% appearing a single time and more than 0.055% taken by the ten largest. Sequencing was carried out using naive CD4+ T cells from blood. The receptors come from a man in his late teens or twenties in good health.

This clone was recorded once. The chain couples TRBV7-2 to TRBJ2-1, with D unclear. The germline CDR1 and CDR2 sequences are SGHTA and FQGNSA. The V end was cut by 5 bases, the J end by 2 bases, with 7 bases between. CDR3 length equals 13 residues. CDR3 sequence (DNA): TGTGCCAGCAGCGTCGATACCTACAATGAGCAGTTCTTC. This codes for CASSVDTYNEQFF.

The chain uses TRBV15 and TRBJ2-7; TRBD1 matches 8 bases. The CDR3 runs 16 residues. Losses at the gene ends were 3 bases for V and 0 bases for J; bases not matched to a gene: 7. CDR1 is LNHNV and CDR2 is YYDKDF in the germline V gene (reference sequence). The CDR3, as DNA: TGTGCCACCAGCAGGTGGAGGGGGACAGGCTCCTACGAGCAGTACTTC. It yields the protein CATSRWRGTGSYEQYF.

The genes are TRBV29-1 and TRBJ2-2, with TRBD1 matching 9 bases. After removal of 7 bases from V and 1 base from J, the junction contained 10 bases not matched to a gene. The germline gives CDR1 SQVTM, CDR2 ANQGSEA. There are 16 residues in the CDR3. As DNA, the CDR3 is TGCAGCGCCGCAGCGGGGACAGGGATGAACACCGGGGAGCTGTTTTTT. Protein: CSAAAGTGMNTGELFF.

This clone was recorded a few times. This chain links TRBV7-3 with TRBJ2-5, with D unclear. Trimming cost V 6 bases and J 5 bases, with 13 bases left between them. The CDR3 is made up of 13 amino acids. The germline gives CDR1 SGHTA, CDR2 FQGTGA. In DNA, the CDR3 is TGTGCCAGCAGATCCCGCCAGACGGAGACCCAGTACTTC. Translation gives CASRSRQTETQYF.

This chain uses TRBV14 with TRBJ2-1; D perhaps matches TRBD1 (6 bases). Germline CDR1 is SGHDN and CDR2 is FVKESK. CDR3 length equals 16 residues. V dropped 0 bases and J dropped 1 base, with 10 bases sitting between them. CDR3 amino acids: CASSQDTGFSYNEQFF. CDR3 bases: TGTGCCAGCAGCCAAGATACAGGGTTTTCCTACAATGAGCAGTTCTTC.

The chain links TRBV18 to TRBJ2-3, with 10 bases matching TRBD2. V lost 6 bases, J lost 6 bases, and 6 bases stayed unmatched. The CDR3 has 14 amino acids. The germline V gene has CDR1 KGHSH and CDR2 LQKENI. Written as DNA, the CDR3 is TGTGCCAGCTCCCTAGCGGGAGTAACCGATACGCAGTATTTT. This gives the protein CASSLAGVTDTQYF.

This clone has only a few counts. The V and J genes are TRBV7-2 and TRBJ2-3; no firm D call. CDR1 SGHTA and CDR2 FQGNSA come from the germline V gene. Trimming pared 5 bases from V and 5 bases from J, leaving 11 bases between. This CDR3 contains 13 residues. The DNA for the CDR3 is TGTGCCAGCAGCCAGAACTTGGGAGATACGCAGTATTTT. It encodes CASSQNLGDTQYF.

The V call is TRBV7-2, the J call TRBJ2-1; D might be TRBD2 (6 bases). Germline CDR1 is SGHTA and CDR2 is FQGNSA. V was clipped by 4 bases and J by 5 bases, with 15 bases between them. This CDR3 has 15 residues. DNA of the CDR3: TGTGCCAGCAGCTCCGGAGGGTCGGGGGACAATGAGCAGTTCTTC. Protein sequence: CASSSGGSGDNEQFF. The full variable domain, completed using reference TRBV7-2 and TRBJ2-1, is GAGVSQSPSNKVTEKGKDVELRCDPISGHTALYWYRQSLGQGLEFLIYFQGNSAPDKSGLPSDRFSAERTGGSVSTLTIQRTQQEDSAVYLCASSSGGSGDNEQFFGPGTRLTVL.

This clone was seen a handful of times. The chain is built from TRBV10-3 and TRBJ2-7, with 11 bases lining up with TRBD2. Germline V gene data show CDR1 as ENHRY and CDR2 as SYGVKD. The CDR3 spans 14 residues. V gave up 7 bases and J gave up 3 bases; unmatched junction bases: 5. The CDR3 is CAINTSGRLYEQYF. The CDR3 DNA follows: TGTGCCATCAACACTAGCGGGAGACTCTACGAGCAGTACTTC.

This clone was seen a few times. CDR3 in DNA: TGCGCCAGCAGAAAAGACAGCTACGAGCAGTACTTC. As protein: CASRKDSYEQYF. The chain links TRBV5-1 to TRBJ2-7; TRBD1 is a possible D gene (5 bases). Germline CDR1 SGHRS, CDR2 YFSETQ. Trimming took 5 bases from V and 3 from J, leaving 9 bases between them. The CDR3 length is 12 residues. Drawing the rest from reference TRBV5-1 and TRBJ2-7, the complete variable domain is KAGVTQTPRYLIKTRGQQVTLSCSPISGHRSVSWYQQTPGQGLQFLFEYFSETQRNKGNFPGRFSGRQFSNSRSEMNVSTLELGDSALYLCASRKDSYEQYFGPGTRLTVT.

Only a few counts were recorded for this clone. The rearrangement joins TRBV10-1 to TRBJ2-7, with D unresolved. V was shortened by 3 bases and J by 2 bases, with 8 bases between the two germline ends. Per germline, CDR1 WNHNN and CDR2 SYGVQD (reference sequence). This CDR3 has 13 residues. CDR3 DNA: TGCGCCAGCAGTGACTCCGCTACCTACGAGCAGTACTTC. Translation gives CASSDSATYEQYF.

The V call is TRBV10-3, the J call TRBJ2-3; D not resolved. V shed 0 bases and J shed 4 bases, with 23 bases lying between them. The CDR3 sequence is 19 residues long. The V gene's germline CDR1 is ENHRY and CDR2 SYGVKD. This chain's CDR3 is CAISESTAGSRLPSDTQYF. The DNA for the CDR3 is TGTGCCATCAGTGAGTCGACGGCCGGCAGCCGGCTGCCTTCAGATACGCAGTATTTT.

CDR3 nucleotides: TGTGCCAGCTCACGGTCTGGCACAGATACGCAGTATTTT. It codes for CASSRSGTDTQYF. The chain links TRBV18 to TRBJ2-3; D is unclear. The V end was cut by 4 bases, the J end by 1 base, with 6 bases between. Germline V CDR1 and CDR2: KGHSH, LQKENI. CDR3 size: 13 residues.

The chain combines TRBV9 with TRBJ1-1; D remains ambiguous. In germline, CDR1 is SGDLS, CDR2 YYNGEE. This CDR3 has 14 residues. The ends were cut back, 4 bases at V and 1 base at J, with 11 bases in the middle. The CDR3 DNA sequence: TGTGCCAGCAGCCATCGGACGGAGAACACTGAAGCTTTCTTT. Its protein is CASSHRTENTEAFF.

Of note for this clone: Other DNA sequences of this sample code for an identical CDR3. The chain couples TRBV18 to TRBJ2-5; D unresolved. There are 13 residues in the CDR3. Germline V gene sequence: CDR1 KGHSH, CDR2 LQKENI. The V end was cut by 2 bases, the J end by 1 base, with 5 bases between. CDR3 in DNA: TGTGCCAGCTCACCAGGTGGCCAAGAGACCCAGTACTTC. It encodes CASSPGGQETQYF.

This clone was seen a handful of times. The genes are TRBV7-6 and TRBJ1-4; no definite D call. V lost 0 bases and J lost 2, with 4 bases in between. This CDR3 contains 14 residues. The germline V gene has CDR1 SGHVS and CDR2 FNYEAQ. CDR3 amino acids: CASSLAWTNEKLFF. DNA for the CDR3: TGTGCCAGCAGCTTAGCGTGGACTAATGAAAAACTGTTTTTT.

This rearrangement joins TRBV13 to TRBJ2-1; D perhaps matches TRBD1 (5 bases). Germline-derived CDR1 and CDR2 are PRHDT and FYEKMQ (reference sequence). This CDR3 comprises 15 residues. Trimming took 6 bases from V and 0 from J, leaving 12 bases between them. This chain's CDR3 is CASSRQKSSYNEQFF. The CDR3, as DNA: TGTGCCAGCAGTCGACAGAAGAGCTCCTACAATGAGCAGTTCTTC.

This chain connects TRBV5-4 to TRBJ2-3; TRBD1 might be the D (5 bases). Germline CDR1 reads SGHNT; CDR2 reads YYREEE (reference sequence). Between the trimmed V and J ends, which lost 0 bases and 4 bases, there was a span of 12 bases. The CDR3 length is 15 residues. In DNA form, the CDR3 reads TGTGCCAGCAGCTTGGCCCCAGGGAACGCAGATACGCAGTATTTT. The encoded protein is CASSLAPGNADTQYF. The full variable domain, completed using reference TRBV5-4 and TRBJ2-3, is ETGVTQSPTHLIKTRGQQVTLRCSSQSGHNTVSWYQQALGQGPQFIFQYYREEENGRGNFPPRFSGLQFPNYSSELNVNALELDDSALYLCASSLAPGNADTQYFGPGTRLTVL.

The genes are TRBV29-1 and TRBJ1-1; maybe TRBD1 (5 bases). The CDR3 extends over 13 amino acids. Between the trimmed V and J ends, which lost 6 bases and 0 bases, there was a span of 11 bases. Germline-derived CDR1 and CDR2 are SQVTM and ANQGSEA. This CDR3 is CSVLTALNTEAFF. As DNA, the CDR3 is TGCAGCGTCCTGACAGCTCTGAACACTGAAGCTTTCTTT.

This clone was seen a few times. V gene TRBV29-1 combines with J gene TRBJ2-7; 10 bases are a match to TRBD1. J lost 5 bases, V lost 6 bases, and 13 bases had no gene match. Germline CDR1 reads SQVTM; CDR2 reads ANQGSEA. This CDR3 comprises 15 residues. The CDR3 sequence: CSVGARDRGKDEQYF. The CDR3, as DNA: TGCAGCGTAGGAGCAAGGGACAGGGGAAAGGACGAGCAGTACTTC.

The chain recombines TRBV11-2 with TRBJ2-7; D is perhaps TRBD1 (5 bases). Germline V CDR1 and CDR2: SGHAT, FQNNGV. The CDR3 is 15 residues long. The germline V and J ends were trimmed by 1 base and 3 bases, with 13 bases remaining between them. The DNA of the CDR3 is TGTGCCAGCAGCTTAGTAATCGACAGATACTACGAGCAGTACTTC. Its translation: CASSLVIDRYYEQYF.

The chain couples TRBV7-9 to TRBJ2-1, with 10 bases aligning to TRBD2. Germline V CDR1 and CDR2: SEHNR, FQNEAQ (reference sequence). The trim removed 8 bases at V and 10 bases at J, leaving 8 bases unmatched. This CDR3 region has 13 residues. The CDR3 region is CASVLAGAQEQFF. CDR3 DNA: TGTGCCAGCGTCCTAGCGGGAGCTCAAGAGCAGTTCTTC.

The chain recombines TRBV6-6 with TRBJ2-5; the D gene is possibly TRBD1 (6 bases). The ends were cut back, 0 bases at V and 1 base at J, with 6 bases in the middle. The germline V gene has CDR1 MNHNY and CDR2 SVGAGI (reference sequence). The CDR3 totals 14 residues. The CDR3 DNA is TGTGCCAGCAGTTACTCAGGGGGCCAAGAGACCCAGTACTTC. Its protein is CASSYSGGQETQYF.

The rearrangement uses TRBV28 and TRBJ2-7; D possibly corresponds to TRBD2 (6 bases). Trimming took 8 bases from V and 2 from J, leaving 13 bases between them. The CDR3 is 13 amino acids. Per germline, CDR1 MDHEN and CDR2 SYDVKM. As DNA, the CDR3 is TGTGCCAGCTCGGTAGCGGCCCCCTACGAGCAGTACTTC. Translating it yields CASSVAAPYEQYF. Looking up the rest from reference TRBV28 and TRBJ2-7 gives the full variable domain: DVKVTQSSRYLVKRTGEKVFLECVQDMDHENMFWYRQDPGLGLRLIYFSYDVKMKEKGDIPEGYSVSREKKERFSLILESASTNQTSMYLCASSVAAPYEQYFGPGTRLTVT.

The chain is built from TRBV29-1 and TRBJ2-3, with D perhaps matching TRBD1 (5 bases). CDR3 length: 14 residues. V lost 7 bases to trimming and J lost 3 bases, with 17 bases between them. Germline lookup yields CDR1 SQVTM and CDR2 ANQGSEA. CDR3 coding DNA: TGCAGCGCTCGCCCCCAGGGATGGACAGATACGCAGTATTTT. Amino acids: CSARPQGWTDTQYF.

With respect to this clone: Other DNA sequences in the sample encode the same CDR3. The gene calls are TRBV6-5 and TRBJ2-7; D remains ambiguous. V was trimmed by 0 bases and J by 3 bases, leaving 6 bases between them. The CDR3 spans 13 residues. Germline-derived CDR1 and CDR2 are MNHEY and SVGAGI. The CDR3 loop is CASSYSGLYEQYF. Here the CDR3 DNA reads TGTGCCAGCAGTTACTCAGGCCTCTACGAGCAGTACTTC.